A single sample is the source of the 22 T cell receptor beta chains below, sequenced in a study of blood T cell repertoires in COVID-19. Profiling relied on immunoSEQ multiplex PCR, and the TCRdb table lists in-frame clones only, not all of them. The table records approximately 300,000 clones, 75% to 95% of them present only once. Sequencing was performed on peripheral blood. These receptors were obtained from a woman in her twenties or thirties with COVID-19, enrolled during active disease.

The chain combines TRBV6-5 with TRBJ2-7; D perhaps matches TRBD2 (6 bases). Trimming took 5 bases from V and 3 from J, leaving 11 bases between them. Germline V gene sequence: CDR1 MNHEY, CDR2 SVGAGI. The CDR3 runs to 13 residues. The DNA for the CDR3 is TGTGCCAGCAGTACGGAGGGGTTCTACGAGCAGTACTTC. It translates to CASSTEGFYEQYF.

The CDR3 loop is CASSPGQRINQPQHF. For the CDR3, the DNA is TGTGCCAGCTCACCGGGACAGAGGATCAATCAGCCCCAGCATTTT. The genes are TRBV18 and TRBJ1-5, with 7 positions matching TRBD1. V was pared by 3 bases and J by 3 bases, with 5 bases of the junction left unmatched. Germline V gene sequence: CDR1 KGHSH, CDR2 LQKENI. The CDR3 covers 15 residues.

For this clone: Compared with germline, one end of the junction differs, possibly owing to a read error. The chain uses TRBV15 and TRBJ1-2; possibly TRBD1 for D (5 bases). This CDR3 is built from 13 residues. Germline CDR1 LNHNV, CDR2 YYDKDF (reference sequence). The chain's CDR3 is CATRRGQGYGYTF. For the CDR3, the DNA is TGTGCCACCAGGAGAGGCCAGGGCTATGGCTACACCTTC.

About this clone itself: The identical CDR3 is also encoded by other nucleotide sequences in the sample. V and J are TRBV5-5 and TRBJ1-3; D not certain. CDR1 and CDR2 (germline): SGHKS, YYEKEE (reference sequence). This CDR3 region has 16 residues. Trimming took 4 bases from V and 0 from J, leaving 14 bases between them. The DNA for the CDR3 is TGTGCCAGCAGCCTGCGGCAGGACTTCTCTGGAAACACCATATATTTT. Its protein is CASSLRQDFSGNTIYF.

The chain uses TRBV4-1 and TRBJ2-1, with 7 bases fitting TRBD2. CDR1 MGHRA and CDR2 YSYEKL come from the germline V gene. The CDR3 contains 17 residues. Losses at the gene ends were 2 bases for V and 1 base for J; bases not matched to a gene: 8. This CDR3 is CASSQSLAETSYNEQFF. CDR3 bases: TGCGCCAGCAGCCAAAGTCTAGCGGAAACGTCCTACAATGAGCAGTTCTTC.

This chain uses TRBV4-1 with TRBJ2-7, with TRBD2 identical over 10 bases. This CDR3 comprises 17 residues. The J segment lost 0 bases and the V segment lost 1 base, leaving 6 bases of the junction unmatched. Germline CDR1 reads MGHRA; CDR2 reads YSYEKL. CDR3 amino acids: CASSQVSGTSVSYEQYF. The CDR3 DNA reads TGCGCCAGCAGCCAAGTTTCCGGGACTAGCGTCTCCTACGAGCAGTACTTC.

This sequence joins TRBV6-6 and TRBJ2-1; 14 bases line up with TRBD2. The trim removed 5 bases at V and 7 bases at J, leaving 10 bases unmatched. Germline V CDR1 and CDR2: MNHNY, SVGAGI (reference sequence). The CDR3 covers 17 residues. The CDR3 reads CASSHTTGLAGVNEQFF. The CDR3 DNA reads TGTGCCAGCAGTCACACAACGGGACTAGCGGGAGTGAATGAGCAGTTCTTC.

The chain employs TRBV6-4 and TRBJ2-4, with 8 nucleotides matching TRBD1. Germline lookup yields CDR1 MRHNA and CDR2 SNTAGT. J gave up 0 bases and V 0 bases, and 1 base lay outside the gene matches. The CDR3 spans 16 residues. The CDR3 spells CASSDSGTGAKNIQYF. The DNA for the CDR3 is TGTGCCAGCAGTGACTCTGGGACAGGAGCCAAAAACATTCAGTACTTC.

The rearrangement joins TRBV24-1 to TRBJ2-3, with D perhaps TRBD2 (7 bases). V lost 5 bases, J lost 5 bases, and 13 bases lay in between. CDR3 length equals 14 residues. The germline V gene has CDR1 KGHDR and CDR2 SFDVKD. For the CDR3, the DNA is TGTGCCACCAGTGGGGGGGGGCGAGGAGATACGCAGTATTTT. Amino acids: CATSGGGRGDTQYF.

The chain joins TRBV12-3 or TRBV12-4 to TRBJ1-5; a weak D match, TRBD1 (5 bases). The CDR3 has 13 residues. V was pared by 7 bases and J by 4 bases, with 11 bases between. The CDR3 loop is CASTPGVNQPQHF. CDR3 nucleotide sequence: TGTGCCAGCACCCCGGGGGTAAATCAGCCCCAGCATTTT.

This clone showed up just once. This rearrangement joins TRBV28 to TRBJ2-2; TRBD2 matches at 8 bases. CDR1 and CDR2 from the germline V gene are MDHEN and SYDVKM. The CDR3 is 14 amino acids. Trimming cost V 7 bases and J 4 bases; bases outside gene matches: 5. The CDR3 loop is CASTAGGATGELFF. In DNA form, the CDR3 reads TGTGCCAGCACGGCGGGAGGTGCCACCGGGGAGCTGTTTTTT.

The chain joins TRBV7-9 to TRBJ1-3; D gene uncertain. The CDR3 has 15 amino acids. The germline CDR1 and CDR2 sequences are SEHNR and FQNEAQ (reference sequence). Trimming cost V 3 bases and J 2 bases, with 11 bases left between them. The CDR3 DNA reads as TGTGCCAGCAGCTTCTCCGACCGGGCTGGAAACACCATATATTTT. Its translation is CASSFSDRAGNTIYF.

The chain joins TRBV5-1 to TRBJ2-7; a weak D match, TRBD2 (5 bases). V was pared by 0 bases and J by 2 bases, with 12 bases between. The V gene's germline CDR1 is SGHRS and CDR2 YFSETQ. This CDR3 has 15 residues. This chain's CDR3 is CASSLVSSGTYEQYF. CDR3 DNA: TGCGCCAGCAGCTTGGTGTCCAGCGGCACCTACGAGCAGTACTTC.

The chain recombines TRBV29-1 with TRBJ2-5; 7 bases are a match to TRBD2. CDR1 and CDR2 from the germline V gene are SQVTM and ANQGSEA. CDR3 length equals 14 residues. V trimming: 3 bases; J trimming: 3 bases; junction bases outside the gene matches: 7. CDR3 sequence reads: CSVDFRLAEETQYF. The CDR3 DNA reads TGCAGCGTTGACTTTCGGCTAGCGGAAGAGACCCAGTACTTC.

The rearrangement links TRBV28 to TRBJ1-1, with 9 bases identical to TRBD1. The germline CDR1 and CDR2 sequences are MDHEN and SYDVKM. Unmatched junction bases numbered 3, after V lost 4 bases and J lost 6 bases. The CDR3 totals 13 residues. CDR3 DNA sequence: TGTGCCAGCAGTTCCGGGACAGGGCCTGAAGCTTTCTTT. Its translation: CASSSGTGPEAFF.

The chain couples TRBV7-8 to TRBJ1-5, with D unclear. CDR3 length equals 15 residues. V gave up 5 bases and J gave up 2 bases, with 13 bases separating them. Looked up from germline, CDR1 is SGHVS and CDR2 is FQNEAQ. The CDR3 spells CASSPRVGGNQPQHF. The CDR3 DNA sequence: TGTGCCAGCAGCCCGAGGGTCGGGGGCAATCAGCCCCAGCATTTT.

The gene calls are TRBV2 and TRBJ2-3, with D possibly being TRBD1 (5 bases). Germline V lookup: CDR1 SNHLY, CDR2 FYNNEI. The V end lost 8 bases, the J end lost 7 bases, and 16 bases lay between the germline ends. The length of the CDR3 is 13 residues. CDR3 DNA sequence: TGTGCCAGCGGGCCCGGAAGGACAAATACGCAGTATTTT. Translation: CASGPGRTNTQYF. The full variable domain, its missing parts supplied by reference TRBV2 and TRBJ2-3, is EPEVTQTPSHQVTQMGQEVILRCVPISNHLYFYWYRQILGQKVEFLVSFYNNEISEKSEIFDDQFSVERPDGSNFTLKIRSTKLEDSAMYFCASGPGRTNTQYFGPGTRLTVL.

The chain links TRBV10-3 to TRBJ1-1; D perhaps matches TRBD1 (5 bases). The CDR3 contains 13 residues. Germline assignment: CDR1 ENHRY and CDR2 SYGVKD. V was shortened by 6 bases and J by 3 bases, with 11 bases between the two germline ends. DNA for the CDR3: TGTGCCATCAGGGACAATCCGGACACTGAAGCTTTCTTT. Translating gives CAIRDNPDTEAFF.

The V gene is TRBV29-1, the J gene TRBJ1-2; perhaps TRBD1 as D (5 bases). Germline values: CDR1 SQVTM, CDR2 ANQGSEA. Trimming cost V 0 bases and J 3 bases, with 8 bases left between them. The CDR3 sequence is 13 residues long. The CDR3 loop is CSVEEGQDYGYTF. The CDR3 DNA follows: TGCAGCGTTGAAGAGGGGCAGGACTATGGCTACACCTTC.

The CDR3: CASSSSLEQFF. Here the CDR3 DNA reads TGTGCCAGCAGTTCCTCACTCGAGCAGTTCTTC. The gene calls are TRBV27 and TRBJ2-1; no clear D gene. CDR1 is MNHEY and CDR2 is SMNVEV in the germline V gene (reference sequence). The germline V and J ends were trimmed by 4 bases and 10 bases, with 8 bases remaining between them. This CDR3 has 11 residues.

The chain carries TRBV5-1 and TRBJ2-7; D ambiguous. V was clipped by 0 bases and J by 1 base, with 8 bases between them. CDR3 size: 14 residues. The V gene's germline CDR1 is SGHRS and CDR2 YFSETQ. As DNA, the CDR3 is TGCGCCAGCAGCTTGGTGGTCAGATCCTACGAGCAGTACTTC. Translation gives CASSLVVRSYEQYF.

V usage is TRBV3-1 (or the pseudogene TRBV3-2) and J usage is TRBJ2-1; TRBD2 aligns across 11 bases. V trimming: 1 base; J trimming: 0 bases; junction bases outside the gene matches: 2. The CDR3 totals 17 residues. The V gene's germline CDR1 is LGHDT and CDR2 YNNKEL (reference sequence). CDR3 loop: CASSQVTSGSSYNEQFF. The CDR3 DNA follows: TGTGCCAGCAGCCAAGTCACTAGCGGGAGCTCCTACAATGAGCAGTTCTTC.